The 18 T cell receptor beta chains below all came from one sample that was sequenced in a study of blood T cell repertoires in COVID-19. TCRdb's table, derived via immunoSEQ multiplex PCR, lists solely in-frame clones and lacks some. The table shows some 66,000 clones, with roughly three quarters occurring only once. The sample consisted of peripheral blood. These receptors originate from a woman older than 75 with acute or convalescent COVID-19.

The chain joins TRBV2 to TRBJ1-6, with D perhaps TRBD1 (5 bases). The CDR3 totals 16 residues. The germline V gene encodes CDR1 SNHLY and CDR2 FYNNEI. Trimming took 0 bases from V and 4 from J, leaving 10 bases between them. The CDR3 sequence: CASSEAQGNYNSPLHF. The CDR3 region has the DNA TGTGCCAGCAGTGAAGCGCAGGGAAATTATAATTCACCCCTCCACTTT.

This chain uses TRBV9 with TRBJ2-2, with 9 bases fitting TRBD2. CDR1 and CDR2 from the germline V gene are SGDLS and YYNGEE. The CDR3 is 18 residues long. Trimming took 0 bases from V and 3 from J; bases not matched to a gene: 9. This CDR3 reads CASSVAPGSGGYTGELFF. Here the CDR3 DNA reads TGTGCCAGCAGCGTAGCCCCTGGTAGCGGGGGATACACCGGGGAGCTGTTTTTT.

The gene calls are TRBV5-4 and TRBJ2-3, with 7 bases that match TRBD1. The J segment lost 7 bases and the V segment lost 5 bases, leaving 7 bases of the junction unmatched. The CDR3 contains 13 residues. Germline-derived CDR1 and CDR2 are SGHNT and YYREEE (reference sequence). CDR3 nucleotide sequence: TGTGCCAGCAGTCGACAGGGTATGCATACGCAGTATTTT. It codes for CASSRQGMHTQYF.

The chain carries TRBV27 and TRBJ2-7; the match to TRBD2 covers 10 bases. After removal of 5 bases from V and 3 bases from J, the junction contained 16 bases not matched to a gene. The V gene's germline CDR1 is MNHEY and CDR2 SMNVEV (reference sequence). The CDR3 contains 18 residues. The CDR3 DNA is TGTGCCAGCAGTACCCAGGGCATAAGCGGGAGGGGGGTCTACGAGCAGTACTTC. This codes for CASSTQGISGRGVYEQYF.

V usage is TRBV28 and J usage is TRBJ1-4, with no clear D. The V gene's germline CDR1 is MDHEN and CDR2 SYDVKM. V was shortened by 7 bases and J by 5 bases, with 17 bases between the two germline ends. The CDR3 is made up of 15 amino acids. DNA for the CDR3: TGTGCCAGCACAAGCACGGGAATGGGCAATGAAAAACTGTTTTTT. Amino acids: CASTSTGMGNEKLFF.

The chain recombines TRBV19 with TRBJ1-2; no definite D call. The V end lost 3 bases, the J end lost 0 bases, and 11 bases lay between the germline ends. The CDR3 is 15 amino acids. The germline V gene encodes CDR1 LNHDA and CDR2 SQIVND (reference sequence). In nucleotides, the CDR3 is TGTGCCAGTAGTATTTCATCCGGGTCTAACTATGGCTACACCTTC. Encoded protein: CASSISSGSNYGYTF.

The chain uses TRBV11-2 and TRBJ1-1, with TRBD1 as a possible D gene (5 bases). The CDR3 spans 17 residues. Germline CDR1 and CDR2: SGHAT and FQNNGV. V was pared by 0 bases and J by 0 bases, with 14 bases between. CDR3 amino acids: CASSLETLAGLNTEAFF. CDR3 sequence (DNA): TGTGCCAGCAGCTTAGAGACCTTAGCAGGGTTGAACACTGAAGCTTTCTTT.

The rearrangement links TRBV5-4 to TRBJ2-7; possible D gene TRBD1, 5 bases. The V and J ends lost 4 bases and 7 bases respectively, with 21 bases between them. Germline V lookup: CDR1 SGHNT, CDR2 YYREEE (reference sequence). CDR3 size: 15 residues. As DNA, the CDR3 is TGTGCCAGCAGCCTCCCAGGTCGGCAGGGCCAAGAGCAGTACTTC. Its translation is CASSLPGRQGQEQYF.

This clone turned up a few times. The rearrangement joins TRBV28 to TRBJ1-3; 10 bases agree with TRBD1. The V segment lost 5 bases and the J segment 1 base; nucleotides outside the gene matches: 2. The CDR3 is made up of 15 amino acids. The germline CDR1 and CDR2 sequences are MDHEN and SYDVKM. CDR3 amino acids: CASSDRGPSGNTIYF. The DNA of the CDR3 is TGTGCCAGCAGTGACAGGGGGCCTTCTGGAAACACCATATATTTT. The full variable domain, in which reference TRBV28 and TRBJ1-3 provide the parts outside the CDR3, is DVKVTQSSRYLVKRTGEKVFLECVQDMDHENMFWYRQDPGLGLRLIYFSYDVKMKEKGDIPEGYSVSREKKERFSLILESASTNQTSMYLCASSDRGPSGNTIYFGEGSWLTVV.

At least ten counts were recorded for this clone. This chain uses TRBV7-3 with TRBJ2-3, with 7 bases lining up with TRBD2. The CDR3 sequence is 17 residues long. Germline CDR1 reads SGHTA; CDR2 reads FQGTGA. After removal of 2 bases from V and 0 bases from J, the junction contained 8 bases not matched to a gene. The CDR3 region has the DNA TGTGCCAGCAGCTTAGGTCCTAGCGGACTAAGCACAGATACGCAGTATTTT. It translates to CASSLGPSGLSTDTQYF.

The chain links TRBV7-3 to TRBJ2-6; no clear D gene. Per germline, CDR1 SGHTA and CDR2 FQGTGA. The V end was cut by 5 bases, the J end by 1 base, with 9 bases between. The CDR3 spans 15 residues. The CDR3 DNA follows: TGTGCCAGCAGCCCTTTGAGATCTGGGGCCAACGTCCTGACTTTC. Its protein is CASSPLRSGANVLTF.

Written as DNA, the CDR3 is TGTGCCAGTAGTACCCTTGGCTGGACAGGGCTTGGGACTGAAGCTTTCTTT. This translates into CASSTLGWTGLGTEAFF. The chain carries TRBV19 and TRBJ1-1; TRBD1 aligns across 8 bases. The germline V gene encodes CDR1 LNHDA and CDR2 SQIVND (reference sequence). The CDR3 contains 17 residues. Trimming cost V 4 bases and J 5 bases; bases outside gene matches: 15.

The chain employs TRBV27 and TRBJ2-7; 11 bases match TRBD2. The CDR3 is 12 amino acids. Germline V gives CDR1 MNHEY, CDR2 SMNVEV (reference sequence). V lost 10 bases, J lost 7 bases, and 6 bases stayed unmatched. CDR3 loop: CANPGLAVEQYF. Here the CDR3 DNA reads TGTGCCAACCCGGGACTAGCGGTAGAGCAGTACTTC.

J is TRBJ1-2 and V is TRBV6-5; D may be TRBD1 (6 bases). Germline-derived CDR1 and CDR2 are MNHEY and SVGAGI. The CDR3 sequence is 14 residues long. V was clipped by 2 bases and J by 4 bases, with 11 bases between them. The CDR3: CASSYGGQPYGYTF. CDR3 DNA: TGTGCCAGCAGTTACGGTGGACAGCCCTATGGCTACACCTTC.

CDR3 nucleotide sequence: TGTGCCAGCAGTTTTCTACTCGGAGCGTACAATGAGCAGTTCTTC. Residues: CASSFLLGAYNEQFF. The chain links TRBV28 to TRBJ2-1; D ambiguous. The CDR3 is made up of 15 amino acids. Germline V gene lookup returns CDR1 MDHEN and CDR2 SYDVKM. Deletions cut 3 bases from V and 4 bases from J, with 13 bases between.

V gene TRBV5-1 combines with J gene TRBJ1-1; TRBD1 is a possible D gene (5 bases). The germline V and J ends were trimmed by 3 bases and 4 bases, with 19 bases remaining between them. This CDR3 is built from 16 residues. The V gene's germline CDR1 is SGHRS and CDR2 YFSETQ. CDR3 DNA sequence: TGCGCCAGCAGCTGGCGGGGGGTCGCGGCGGGCACTGAAGCTTTCTTT. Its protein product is CASSWRGVAAGTEAFF.

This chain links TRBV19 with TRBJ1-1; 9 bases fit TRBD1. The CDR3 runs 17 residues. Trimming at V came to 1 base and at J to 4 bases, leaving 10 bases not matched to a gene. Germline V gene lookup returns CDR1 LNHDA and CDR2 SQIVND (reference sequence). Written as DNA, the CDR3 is TGTGCCAGTAGTATAGGTGGGACAGGGCATCGAGGCACTGAAGCTTTCTTT. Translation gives CASSIGGTGHRGTEAFF.

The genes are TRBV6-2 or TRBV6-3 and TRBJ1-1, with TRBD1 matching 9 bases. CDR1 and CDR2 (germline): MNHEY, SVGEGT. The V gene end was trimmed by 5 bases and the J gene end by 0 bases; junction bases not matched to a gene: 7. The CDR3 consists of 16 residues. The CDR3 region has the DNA TGTGCCAGCAGTCGTACAGGGGGCGCCATGAACACTGAAGCTTTCTTT. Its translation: CASSRTGGAMNTEAFF.